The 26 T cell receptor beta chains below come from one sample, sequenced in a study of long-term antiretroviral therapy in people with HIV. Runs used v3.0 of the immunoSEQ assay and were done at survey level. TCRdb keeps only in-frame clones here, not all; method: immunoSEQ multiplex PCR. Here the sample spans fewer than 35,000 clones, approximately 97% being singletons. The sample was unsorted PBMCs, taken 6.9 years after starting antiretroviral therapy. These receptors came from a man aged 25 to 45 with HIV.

For the CDR3, the DNA is TGTGCCAGCAGCTTAGATCTCGACAGGGCTACGACAGATACGCAGTATTTT. Translation: CASSLDLDRATTDTQYF. The chain recombines TRBV11-2 with TRBJ2-3; the match to TRBD1 covers 7 bases. CDR3 length equals 17 residues. Germline values: CDR1 SGHAT, CDR2 FQNNGV. V was pared by 0 bases and J by 3 bases, with 9 bases of the junction left unmatched.

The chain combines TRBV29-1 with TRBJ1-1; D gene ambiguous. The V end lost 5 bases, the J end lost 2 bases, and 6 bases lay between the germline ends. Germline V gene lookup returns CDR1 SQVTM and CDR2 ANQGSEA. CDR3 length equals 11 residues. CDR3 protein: CSVLDNTEAFF. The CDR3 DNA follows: TGCAGCGTTTTAGATAACACTGAAGCTTTCTTT.

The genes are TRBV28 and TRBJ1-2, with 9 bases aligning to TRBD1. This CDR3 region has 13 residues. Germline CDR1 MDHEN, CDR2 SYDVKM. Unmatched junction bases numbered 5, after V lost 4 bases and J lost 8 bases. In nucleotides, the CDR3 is TGTGCCAGCAGTTCCTGGACAGGGGAAGGCTACACCTTC. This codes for CASSSWTGEGYTF.

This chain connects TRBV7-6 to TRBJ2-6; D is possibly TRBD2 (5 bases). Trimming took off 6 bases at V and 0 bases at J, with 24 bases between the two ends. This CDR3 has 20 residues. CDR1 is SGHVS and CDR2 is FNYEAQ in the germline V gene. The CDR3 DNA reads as TGTGCCAGCAGGGGTGGAGCGGCAAATAGGCCCTCCTCTGGGGCCAACGTCCTGACTTTC. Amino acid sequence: CASRGGAANRPSSGANVLTF.

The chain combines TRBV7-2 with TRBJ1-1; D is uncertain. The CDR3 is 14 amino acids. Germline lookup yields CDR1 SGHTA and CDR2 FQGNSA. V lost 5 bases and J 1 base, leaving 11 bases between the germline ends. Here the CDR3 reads CASSAPEPNTEAFF. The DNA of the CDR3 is TGTGCCAGCAGCGCCCCTGAGCCGAACACTGAAGCTTTCTTT. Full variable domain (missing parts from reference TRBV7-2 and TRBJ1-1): GAGVSQSPSNKVTEKGKDVELRCDPISGHTALYWYRQSLGQGLEFLIYFQGNSAPDKSGLPSDRFSAERTGGSVSTLTIQRTQQEDSAVYLCASSAPEPNTEAFFGQGTRLTVV.

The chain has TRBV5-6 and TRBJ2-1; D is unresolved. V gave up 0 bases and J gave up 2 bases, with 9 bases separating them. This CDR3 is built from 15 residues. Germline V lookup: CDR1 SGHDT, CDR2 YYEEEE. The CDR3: CASSLGIDPYNEQFF. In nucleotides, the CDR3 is TGTGCCAGCAGCTTGGGTATAGACCCCTACAATGAGCAGTTCTTC. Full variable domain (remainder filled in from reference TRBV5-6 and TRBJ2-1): DAGVTQSPTHLIKTRGQQVTLRCSPKSGHDTVSWYQQALGQGPQFIFQYYEEEERQRGNFPDRFSGHQFPNYSSELNVNALLLGDSALYLCASSLGIDPYNEQFFGPGTRLTVL.

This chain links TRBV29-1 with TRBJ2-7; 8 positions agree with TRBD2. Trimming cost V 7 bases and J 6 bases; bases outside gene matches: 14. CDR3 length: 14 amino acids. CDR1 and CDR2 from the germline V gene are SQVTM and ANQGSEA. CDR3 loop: CSAFSTGGVGEQYF. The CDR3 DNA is TGCAGCGCATTCTCAACGGGAGGGGTGGGCGAGCAGTACTTC.

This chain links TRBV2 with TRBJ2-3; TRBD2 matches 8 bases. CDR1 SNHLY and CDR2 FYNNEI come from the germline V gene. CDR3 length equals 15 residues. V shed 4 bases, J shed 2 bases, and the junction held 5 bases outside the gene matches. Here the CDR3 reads CASSGGTRVTDTQYF. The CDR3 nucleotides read TGTGCCAGCAGTGGCGGGACTAGGGTCACAGATACGCAGTATTTT.

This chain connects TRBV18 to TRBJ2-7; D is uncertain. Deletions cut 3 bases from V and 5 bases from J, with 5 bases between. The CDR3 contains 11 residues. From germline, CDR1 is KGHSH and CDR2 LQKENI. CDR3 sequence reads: CASSPQDEQYF. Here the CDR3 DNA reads TGTGCCAGCTCACCGCAGGACGAGCAGTACTTC.

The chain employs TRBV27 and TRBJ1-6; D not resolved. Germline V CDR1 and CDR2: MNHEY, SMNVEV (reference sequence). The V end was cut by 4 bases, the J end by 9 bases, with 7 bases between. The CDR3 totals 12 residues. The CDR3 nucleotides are TGTGCCAGCAGTTCGACAAGTTCACCCCTCCACTTT. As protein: CASSSTSSPLHF.

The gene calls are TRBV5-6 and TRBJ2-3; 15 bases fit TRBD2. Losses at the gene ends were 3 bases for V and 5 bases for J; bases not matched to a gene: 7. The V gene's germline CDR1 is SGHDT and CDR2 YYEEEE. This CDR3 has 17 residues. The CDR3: CASSSWTSGGVGDTQYF. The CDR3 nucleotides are TGTGCCAGCAGCTCCTGGACTAGCGGGGGGGTGGGAGATACGCAGTATTTT.

CDR3 in amino acids: CASSVGGRSYNEQFF. As DNA, the CDR3 is TGTGCCAGCAGCGTAGGGGGACGCTCCTACAATGAGCAGTTCTTC. The V call is TRBV9, the J call TRBJ2-1; the D gene could be TRBD1 or TRBD2 (5 bases each). The germline gives CDR1 SGDLS, CDR2 YYNGEE. Trimming removed 0 bases from V and 0 bases from J, with 7 bases in between. The CDR3 totals 15 residues.

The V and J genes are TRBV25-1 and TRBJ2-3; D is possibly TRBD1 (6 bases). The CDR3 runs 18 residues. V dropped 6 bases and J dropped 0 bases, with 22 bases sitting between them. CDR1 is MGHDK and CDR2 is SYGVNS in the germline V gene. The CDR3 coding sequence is TGTGCCAGCAGGGGGGCGCTTCCGGGTAGCCTCAGCACAGATACGCAGTATTTT. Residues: CASRGALPGSLSTDTQYF. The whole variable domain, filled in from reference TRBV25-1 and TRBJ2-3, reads EADIYQTPRYLVIGTGKKITLECSQTMGHDKMYWYQQDPGMELHLIHYSYGVNSTEKGDLSSESTVSRIRTEHFPLTLESARPSHTSQYLCASRGALPGSLSTDTQYFGPGTRLTVL.

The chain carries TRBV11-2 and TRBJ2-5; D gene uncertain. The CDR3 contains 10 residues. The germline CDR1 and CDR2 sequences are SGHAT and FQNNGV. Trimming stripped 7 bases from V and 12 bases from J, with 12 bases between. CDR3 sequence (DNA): TGTGCCAGCACCACCGACCCCGAGTACTTC. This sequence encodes CASTTDPEYF.

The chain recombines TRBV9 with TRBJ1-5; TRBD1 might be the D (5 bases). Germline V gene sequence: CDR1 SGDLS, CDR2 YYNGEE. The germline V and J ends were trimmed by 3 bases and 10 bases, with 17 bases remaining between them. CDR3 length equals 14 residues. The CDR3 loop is CASSDGAGEGPQHF. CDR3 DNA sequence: TGTGCCAGCAGCGACGGGGCCGGGGAGGGACCCCAGCATTTT.

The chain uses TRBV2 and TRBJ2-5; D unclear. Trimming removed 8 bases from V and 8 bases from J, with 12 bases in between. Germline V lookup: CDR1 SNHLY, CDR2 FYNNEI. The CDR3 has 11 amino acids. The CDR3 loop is CASGQPITQYF. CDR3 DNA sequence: TGTGCCAGCGGCCAACCAATCACCCAGTACTTC. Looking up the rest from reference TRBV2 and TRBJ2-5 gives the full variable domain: EPEVTQTPSHQVTQMGQEVILRCVPISNHLYFYWYRQILGQKVEFLVSFYNNEISEKSEIFDDQFSVERPDGSNFTLKIRSTKLEDSAMYFCASGQPITQYFGPGTRLLVL.

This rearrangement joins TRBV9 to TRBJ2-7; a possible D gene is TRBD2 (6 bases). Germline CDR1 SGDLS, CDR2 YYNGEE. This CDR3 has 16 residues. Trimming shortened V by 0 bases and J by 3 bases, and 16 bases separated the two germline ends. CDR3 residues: CASSVEGGTMIYEQYF. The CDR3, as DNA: TGTGCCAGCAGCGTAGAGGGAGGAACGATGATCTACGAGCAGTACTTC. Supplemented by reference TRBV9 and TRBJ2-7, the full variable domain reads DSGVTQTPKHLITATGQRVTLRCSPRSGDLSVYWYQQSLDQGLQFLIQYYNGEERAKGNILERFSAQQFPDLHSELNLSSLELGDSALYFCASSVEGGTMIYEQYFGPGTRLTVT.

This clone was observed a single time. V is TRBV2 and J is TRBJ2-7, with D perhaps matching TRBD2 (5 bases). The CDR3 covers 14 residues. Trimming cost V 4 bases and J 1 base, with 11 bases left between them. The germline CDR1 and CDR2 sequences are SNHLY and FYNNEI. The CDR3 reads CASSVGRESYEQYF. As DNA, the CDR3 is TGTGCCAGCAGTGTAGGCCGGGAATCCTACGAGCAGTACTTC.

The CDR3 bases are TGCGCCAGCAGCCGACCCCGGACAGGGGGATCCTACAATGAGCAGTTCTTC. As protein: CASSRPRTGGSYNEQFF. The V gene is TRBV4-1, the J gene TRBJ2-1, with 10 bases aligning to TRBD1. The CDR3 has 17 amino acids. V shed 4 bases, J shed 1 base, and the junction held 7 bases outside the gene matches. CDR1 and CDR2 (germline): MGHRA, YSYEKL.

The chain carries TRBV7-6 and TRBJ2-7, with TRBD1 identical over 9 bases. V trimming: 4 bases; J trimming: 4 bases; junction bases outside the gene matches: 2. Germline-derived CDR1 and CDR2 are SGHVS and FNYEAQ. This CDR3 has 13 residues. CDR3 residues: CASSSGTGYEQYF. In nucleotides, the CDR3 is TGTGCCAGCAGCTCCGGGACAGGGTACGAGCAGTACTTC.

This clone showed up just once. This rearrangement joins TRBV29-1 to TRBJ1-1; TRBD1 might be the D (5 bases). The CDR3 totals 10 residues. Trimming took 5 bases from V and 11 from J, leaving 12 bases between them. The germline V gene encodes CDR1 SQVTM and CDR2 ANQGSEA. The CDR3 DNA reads TGCAGCGTTAGGGACTCTAGGGCTTTCTTT. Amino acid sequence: CSVRDSRAFF.

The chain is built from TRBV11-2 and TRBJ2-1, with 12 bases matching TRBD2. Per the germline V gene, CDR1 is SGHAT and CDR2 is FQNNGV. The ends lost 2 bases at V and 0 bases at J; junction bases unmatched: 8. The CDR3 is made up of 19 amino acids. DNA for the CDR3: TGTGCCAGCAGCTTACCACTAGCGGGAGGCCGAAGCTCCTACAATGAGCAGTTCTTC. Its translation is CASSLPLAGGRSSYNEQFF. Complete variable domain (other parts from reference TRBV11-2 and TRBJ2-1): EAGVAQSPRYKIIEKRQSVAFWCNPISGHATLYWYQQILGQGPKLLIQFQNNGVVDDSQLPKDRFSAERLKGVDSTLKIQPAKLEDSAVYLCASSLPLAGGRSSYNEQFFGPGTRLTVL.

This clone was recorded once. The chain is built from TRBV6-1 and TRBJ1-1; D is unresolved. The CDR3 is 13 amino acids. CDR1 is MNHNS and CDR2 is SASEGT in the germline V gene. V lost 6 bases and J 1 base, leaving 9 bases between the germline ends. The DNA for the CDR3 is TGTGCCAGCAGACAAGACTCGAACACTGAAGCTTTCTTT. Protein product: CASRQDSNTEAFF.

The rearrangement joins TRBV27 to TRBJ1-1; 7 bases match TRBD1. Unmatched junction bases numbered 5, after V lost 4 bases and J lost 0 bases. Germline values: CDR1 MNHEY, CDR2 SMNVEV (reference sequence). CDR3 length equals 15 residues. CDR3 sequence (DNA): TGTGCCAGCAGTTCTCAACAGGGGATGAACACTGAAGCTTTCTTT. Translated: CASSSQQGMNTEAFF.

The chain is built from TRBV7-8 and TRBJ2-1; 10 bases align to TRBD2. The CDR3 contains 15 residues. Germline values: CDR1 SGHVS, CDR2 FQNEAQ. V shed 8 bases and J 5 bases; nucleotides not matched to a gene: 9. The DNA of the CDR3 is TGTGCCAGCGTTGGAGCGGGAGGGTTTGACAATGAGCAGTTCTTC. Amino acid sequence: CASVGAGGFDNEQFF. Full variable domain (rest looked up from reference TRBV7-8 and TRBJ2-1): GAGVSQSPRYKVAKRGQDVALRCDPISGHVSLFWYQQALGQGPEFLTYFQNEAQLDKSGLPSDRFFAERPEGSVSTLKIQRTQQEDSAVYLCASVGAGGFDNEQFFGPGTRLTVL.

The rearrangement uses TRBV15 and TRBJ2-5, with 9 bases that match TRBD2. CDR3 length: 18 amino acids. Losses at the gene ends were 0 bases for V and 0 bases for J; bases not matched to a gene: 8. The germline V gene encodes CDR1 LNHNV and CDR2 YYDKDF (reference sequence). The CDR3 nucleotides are TGTGCCACCAGCAGAGATGGGCGGGGGGGCCCGAACCAAGAGACCCAGTACTTC. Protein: CATSRDGRGGPNQETQYF.